A selection of T cell receptor beta chains follows, all from one sample in a study of blood T cell repertoires in COVID-19. Some clones are missing from TCRdb's copy, which holds only in-frame ones; the method was immunoSEQ multiplex PCR. This table has more than 85,000 clones, 76% appearing once. Sequencing was done on a sample of peripheral blood. Source of these receptors: a woman of 80 years or more with acute or convalescent COVID-19. Each CDR3 is given with its conserved first and last residue. D genes are given only for firm matches. Rows may omit the clone size; those that give it use once, few, many or a size class.

>TRBV5-1|TRBJ2-1|TRBD2|.
TGCGCCAGCAGCTTGCAGAGCGGGAGGGCCCATGAGCAGTTCTTC
CASSLQSGRAHEQFF
>TRBV2|TRBJ1-5|.|few
TGTGCCAGCAGACGGGATTACAATCAGCCCCAGCATTTT
CASRRDYNQPQHF
>TRBV19|TRBJ1-3|.|.
TGTGCCAGTAGTATTGCCAGTCTGTCCAACACCATATATTTT
CASSIASLSNTIYF
>TRBV29-1|TRBJ1-1|.|.
TGCAGCGGTAACGGTAACACTGAAGCTTTCTTT
CSGNGNTEAFF
>TRBV10-3|TRBJ2-1|TRBD1|.
TGTGCCATCAGTGAGTCGGGGACAGGGTACAATGAGCAGTTCTTC
CAISESGTGYNEQFF
>TRBV27|TRBJ1-2|TRBD1|few
TGTGCCAGCAGTTTTCCTGACAGGGGAGGTAACTATGGCTACACCTTC
CASSFPDRGGNYGYTF
>TRBV12-3/TRBV12-4|TRBJ1-6|.|.
TGTGCCAGCAGTGTAGTAGCCAATTCACCCCTCCACTTT
CASSVVANSPLHF
>TRBV7-6|TRBJ1-2|TRBD1|.
TGTGCCAGCAGCTCTGGACAGGGATCCCACTATGGCTACACCTTC
CASSSGQGSHYGYTF
>TRBV7-6|TRBJ2-5|TRBD1|.
TGTGCCAGCAGCTCCTACAGGGGCTCGGGGGAGACCCAGTACTTC
CASSSYRGSGETQYF
>TRBV19|TRBJ1-6|.|.
TGTGCCAGTACCATACAGGGAATGGGAAATTCACCCCTCCACTTT
CASTIQGMGNSPLHF
>TRBV14|TRBJ2-1|.|few
TGTGCCAGCAGCCAAGATCTGACAAATTACAATGAGCAGTTCTTC
CASSQDLTNYNEQFF
>TRBV7-6|TRBJ2-3|TRBD2|.
TGTGCCAGCAGCTTAGCAGCTAGCGGGAGGGGAGATACGCAGTATTTT
CASSLAASGRGDTQYF
>TRBV7-8|TRBJ1-2|TRBD1|few
TGTGCCAGCAGCTCGGGGACAGGGAGAATTAGCTACACCTTC
CASSSGTGRISYTF
>TRBV19|TRBJ1-2|.|.
TGTGCCAGTAACAACCAGGGTTCTCTGGGCTACACCTTC
CASNNQGSLGYTF
>TRBV5-5|TRBJ1-2|TRBD1|.
TGTGCCAGCAGCTTGGGGGCTTTTCTGGACAGGGGGCCCTATGGCTACACCTTC
CASSLGAFLDRGPYGYTF
>TRBV4-2|TRBJ1-5|.|.
TGTGCCAGCAGCTATGGCTCTAGCAATCAGCCCCAGCATTTT
CASSYGSSNQPQHF
>TRBV24-1|TRBJ2-7|TRBD2|once
TGTGCCACCAGTGGCCGAATAGGGACTAGCGGCGCCTACGAGCAGTACTTC
CATSGRIGTSGAYEQYF
>TRBV11-3|TRBJ2-7|TRBD1|.
TGTGCAGCCCTCTCTGGCCCGGGACAGGGTAGTTACGAGCAGTACTTC
CAALSGPGQGSYEQYF
>TRBV7-9|TRBJ2-1|TRBD1|.
TGTGCCAGCAGGAGTCCACAGGGGCCCCAATCTGAGCAGTTCTTC
CASRSPQGPQSEQFF
>TRBV6-5|TRBJ1-4|.|.
TGTGCCAGCAGTCAAAGCGCTGAAAAACTGTTTTTT
CASSQSAEKLFF